The rows below give T cell receptor beta chains drawn from one sample of a study of T-cell reconstitution after alpha-beta-depleted transplantation in children. TCRdb redid the calling of the PCR reads with MiXCR, one entry per CDR3 protein. In the table there are about 610,000 distinct CDR3 sequences, about 10% of which are singletons. This specimen was PBMCs from the stem cell graft donor, taken from the stem cell graft. The source is a human donor who donated a stem cell graft to a child with acute myeloid leukemia. CDR3s include the opening cysteine and the closing phenylalanine or tryptophan. Each record gives: J gene, CDR3 length, V gene, CDR3 protein.

j_gene: TRBJ2-1
len: 14
v_gene: TRBV11-1
CDR3aa: CASSLGAQGNEQFF

j_gene: TRBJ1-2
len: 17
v_gene: TRBV7-2
CDR3aa: CASSLGTQGAANYGYTF

j_gene: TRBJ2-1
len: 12
v_gene: TRBV7-3
CDR3aa: CATRGELAEQFF

j_gene: TRBJ2-1
len: 13
v_gene: TRBV18
CDR3aa: CASSGGSNNEQFF

j_gene: TRBJ1-1
len: 15
v_gene: TRBV9
CDR3aa: CASSVSGGMNTEAFF

j_gene: TRBJ2-7
len: 12
v_gene: TRBV27
CDR3aa: CASSFNGGEQYF

j_gene: TRBJ2-5
len: 14
v_gene: TRBV18
CDR3aa: CASSPTQGVQTQYF

j_gene: TRBJ2-3
len: 14
v_gene: TRBV20-1
CDR3aa: CSARLWTGPDTQYF

j_gene: TRBJ1-4
len: 13
v_gene: TRBV6-1
CDR3aa: CASSQRQAEKLFF

j_gene: TRBJ2-1
len: 13
v_gene: TRBV29-1
CDR3aa: CSVERGVDDEQFF

j_gene: TRBJ2-1
len: 16
v_gene: TRBV25-1
CDR3aa: CASSEPETSGSDEQFF

j_gene: TRBJ2-5
len: 13
v_gene: TRBV3-1
CDR3aa: CASSQGAEETQYF

j_gene: TRBJ1-2
len: 13
v_gene: TRBV6-2/TRBV6-3
CDR3aa: CASHFNGNYGYTF